The TCR beta chain under discussion was sequenced for a study of shared clonotypes between healthy human individuals. The V segment lost 5 bases and the J segment 1 base; nucleotides outside the gene matches: 4. CDR3 length: 15 amino acids. CDR1 SGHVS and CDR2 FNYEAQ come from the germline V gene. Clones were read by immunoSEQ multiplex PCR, and TCRdb kept only the in-frame ones, dropping some. The sample includes a few million clones, 85% to 95% of them seen just once. The clonotype originates from a man between 18 and 29 years old in good health. The sample taken for sequencing was naive CD4+ T cells sorted from blood. The subset: CD45RA+ positively selected. The J gene is TRBJ2-5, the V gene TRBV7-6, with 10 bases aligning to TRBD2. CDR3 residues: CASSPTSGAQETQYF. In nucleotides, the CDR3 is TGTGCCAGCAGCCCCACTAGCGGGGCCCAAGAGACCCAGTACTTC.